The 13 T cell receptor beta chains below were found in one sample sequenced in a study of blood T cells in healthy people across ages. With a J-beta primer mix and a sample-barcoded 5' primer, a second PCR ran about 7 to 12 cycles. TCRdb re-derived calls from the 5' RACE reads in MiXCR, one entry per CDR3 protein. The data contain 1.2 million to 1.5 million distinct CDR3 sequences, 42% of them singletons. Material for sequencing was blood. The receptors derive from a young woman in good health.

This clonotype has a handful of counts. The V and J genes are TRBV6-5 and TRBJ1-5; a possible D gene is TRBD1 (5 bases). This CDR3 has 14 amino acids. Germline values: CDR1 MNHEY, CDR2 SVGAGI. Deletions cut 5 bases from V and 5 bases from J, with 13 bases between. CDR3 in amino acids: CASSPGNGYQPQHF. In nucleotides, the CDR3 is TGTGCCAGCAGTCCAGGGAACGGGTATCAGCCCCAGCATTTT.

The gene calls are TRBV7-9 and TRBJ2-3, with D possibly matching TRBD2 (5 bases). V lost 5 bases and J 4 bases, leaving 16 bases between the germline ends. The CDR3 covers 15 residues. CDR1 is SEHNR, CDR2 FQNEAQ, per germline (reference sequence). The DNA for the CDR3 is TGTGCCAGCAGCCCGGACTTGCGGGCGCCAGATACGCAGTATTTT. Translated: CASSPDLRAPDTQYF.

The CDR3 coding sequence is TGTGCCAGCAGTTTAAACTCCCAGCTAGTGGGAGAAAATGAGCAGTACTTC. It encodes CASSLNSQLVGENEQYF. J is TRBJ2-1 and V is TRBV12-3 or TRBV12-4, with D perhaps matching TRBD2 (5 bases). The DNA end favors TRBJ2-7, so the J call may be wrong. The CDR3 contains 17 residues.

V and J are TRBV21-1 and TRBJ2-5; the DNA was not used to check the table's D call, TRBD1. TRBV21-1 is labeled a pseudogene. This CDR3 has 18 residues. In nucleotides, the CDR3 is TGTGCCAGCAGCAAATCCCGTCTGAGCCGAGTACGCCAAGAGACCCAGTACTTC. It translates to CASSKSRLSRVRQETQYF.

The chain couples TRBV4-1 to TRBJ2-3; D is uncertain. V lost 1 base and J lost 10, with 15 bases in between. This CDR3 spans 14 amino acids. The germline V gene has CDR1 MGHRA and CDR2 YSYEKL. The CDR3 spells CASSQGLPPPAQYF. The DNA of the CDR3 is TGCGCCAGCAGCCAAGGATTACCGCCTCCTGCGCAGTATTTT.

V and J are TRBV20-1 and TRBJ2-5; tentatively, D is TRBD2 (6 bases). Germline CDR1 and CDR2: DFQATT and SNEGSKA (reference sequence). Between the trimmed V and J ends, which lost 1 base and 1 base, there was a span of 13 bases. The CDR3 has 15 amino acids. CDR3 nucleotide sequence: TGCAGTGCTAGAGGGGGAGCGGGTACCCAAGAGACCCAGTACTTC. Translated, it gives CSARGGAGTQETQYF.

This clonotype appeared a few times. The gene calls are TRBV7-2 and TRBJ2-4; TRBD2 might be the D (6 bases). The V and J ends lost 5 bases and 13 bases respectively, with 15 bases between them. The CDR3 runs to 12 residues. CDR1 SGHTA and CDR2 FQGNSA come from the germline V gene. The CDR3 DNA sequence: TGTGCCAGCAGCCCCGGGAGTTTTCAGCAGTACTTC. Its translation is CASSPGSFQQYF.

The V gene is TRBV7-2, the J gene TRBJ2-7; the D is unclear. Germline assignment: CDR1 SGHTA and CDR2 FQGNSA. This CDR3 has 13 amino acids. Deletions cut 1 base from V and 7 bases from J, with 11 bases between. The chain's CDR3 is CASSLGRSSEQYF. The CDR3 coding sequence is TGTGCCAGCAGCTTAGGACGGAGCAGTGAGCAGTACTTC.

This clonotype was counted only a few times. The genes are TRBV6-2 or TRBV6-3 and TRBJ2-7; the match to TRBD1 covers 8 bases. Germline V gene data show CDR1 as MNHEY and CDR2 as SVGEGT. The CDR3 has 15 amino acids. The J segment lost 7 bases and the V segment lost 6 bases, leaving 14 bases of the junction unmatched. The CDR3 DNA is TGTGCCAGCAGCACAAGGGACAGGCTTTACAATGAGCAGTACTTC. Translation gives CASSTRDRLYNEQYF.

This chain links TRBV12-3 or TRBV12-4 with TRBJ2-3; D perhaps matches TRBD2 (6 bases). The CDR3 length is 16 residues. V was shortened by 3 bases and J by 4 bases, with 17 bases between the two germline ends. CDR3 sequence (DNA): TGTGCCAGCAGTTTCTTGGCGGGAAAGAGGTCAGATACGCAGTATTTT. Translation: CASSFLAGKRSDTQYF.

The chain employs TRBV11-3 and TRBJ2-3; D assignment may be TRBD1 or TRBD2 (6 bases each). CDR3 size: 16 residues. The germline V gene encodes CDR1 SGHNT and CDR2 YENEEA. Trimming cost V 5 bases and J 2 bases, with 17 bases left between them. CDR3 DNA: TGTGCCAGCAGCCGGGGGAGTACAGGGTTCACAGATACGCAGTATTTT. Its protein is CASSRGSTGFTDTQYF.

This clonotype was detected only a few times. V usage is TRBV20-1 and J usage is TRBJ2-6, with TRBD1 identical over 7 bases. The V gene's germline CDR1 is DFQATT and CDR2 SNEGSKA (reference sequence). V was clipped by 3 bases and J by 1 base; unmatched bases: 6. This CDR3 spans 16 amino acids. CDR3 in amino acids: CSASRTGLSGANVLTF. In nucleotides, the CDR3 is TGCAGTGCTAGTCGGACAGGTCTATCTGGGGCCAACGTCCTGACTTTC.

This clonotype was observed a handful of times. V usage is TRBV20-1 and J usage is TRBJ2-1; maybe TRBD2 (5 bases). The germline V and J ends were trimmed by 1 base and 2 bases, with 15 bases remaining between them. CDR1 and CDR2 (germline): DFQATT, SNEGSKA (reference sequence). The length of the CDR3 is 16 residues. Here the CDR3 DNA reads TGCAGTGCTAGAGTCCTAGCAGCTAAGACCTACAATGAGCAGTTCTTC. It yields the protein CSARVLAAKTYNEQFF.